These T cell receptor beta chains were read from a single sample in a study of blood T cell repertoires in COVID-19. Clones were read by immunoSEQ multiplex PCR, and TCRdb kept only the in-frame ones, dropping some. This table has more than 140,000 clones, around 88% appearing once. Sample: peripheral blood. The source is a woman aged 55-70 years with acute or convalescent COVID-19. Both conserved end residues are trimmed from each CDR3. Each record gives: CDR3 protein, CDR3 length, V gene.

cdr3_aa: ASSSPELAGSGELF
cdr3_length: 14
v_call: TRBV7-2

cdr3_aa: ASSQPGQGIYGYT
cdr3_length: 13
v_call: TRBV4-1

cdr3_aa: AWSVAGGISYT
cdr3_length: 11
v_call: TRBV30

cdr3_aa: ASTLRSPLTQY
cdr3_length: 11
v_call: TRBV28

cdr3_aa: ASSLTSQGRRRTDTQY
cdr3_length: 16
v_call: TRBV7-3

cdr3_aa: ASSSGVAYGYT
cdr3_length: 11
v_call: TRBV12-3/TRBV12-4

cdr3_aa: ASNTDRIEKLF
cdr3_length: 11
v_call: TRBV2

cdr3_aa: ASSFLGQIAF
cdr3_length: 10
v_call: TRBV27

cdr3_aa: ASSLGAGGTEAF
cdr3_length: 12
v_call: TRBV27

cdr3_aa: ASSPTSGGPYEQY
cdr3_length: 13
v_call: TRBV7-3

cdr3_aa: AWQRAAGELF
cdr3_length: 10
v_call: TRBV30

cdr3_aa: ASSLNQGNYGYT
cdr3_length: 12
v_call: TRBV7-2

cdr3_aa: ASSTGHGTEAF
cdr3_length: 11
v_call: TRBV7-8

cdr3_aa: ASSLWGNKQETQY
cdr3_length: 13
v_call: TRBV5-1